A selection of T cell receptor beta chains follows, all from one sample in a study of blood T cell repertoires in COVID-19. Only in-frame clones appear in the TCRdb table, and some are missing; sequencing was by immunoSEQ multiplex PCR. Of about 480,000 clones listed, about 88% are singletons. The sequenced sample was peripheral blood. These receptors were taken from a man between 18 and 29 years old with COVID-19, enrolled during active disease. The CDR3 runs from the conserved cysteine through the conserved F or W. D genes are given only for firm matches. The size field is filled for only some rows; it gives once, few, many or a size class.

j_call,v_call,clone_size,d_call,cdr3_nt,cdr3_aa
TRBJ2-3,TRBV14,few,NA,TGTGCCAGCAGACCTGGAGTGGAAGATACGCAGTATTTT,CASRPGVEDTQYF
TRBJ2-7,TRBV6-5,NA,NA,TGTGCCACTTTCCAAGGGGTCCCCTACGAGCAGTACTTC,CATFQGVPYEQYF
TRBJ1-6,TRBV14,NA,TRBD1,TGTGCCTCGGGACAGTTATATAATTCACCCCTCCACTTT,CASGQLYNSPLHF
TRBJ2-2,TRBV19,few,NA,TGTGCCAGTAGTATTGAGGTGAACACCGGGGAGCTGTTTTTT,CASSIEVNTGELFF
TRBJ1-4,TRBV19,few,NA,TGTGCCAGTACGCCCCTGTTTGGGGAGGGGAGTGAAAAACTGTTTTTT,CASTPLFGEGSEKLFF
TRBJ2-1,TRBV7-3,NA,NA,TGTGCCAGCAGCTTATCAGGAGGCTCCTACAATGAGCAGTTCTTC,CASSLSGGSYNEQFF
TRBJ1-2,TRBV2,NA,TRBD1,TGTGCCAGCAGCCGAGGGACAGGGAAGCCTAACTATGGCTACACCTTC,CASSRGTGKPNYGYTF
TRBJ1-1,TRBV4-1,NA,NA,TGCGCCAGCAGCCAATCGAGGGGGGGCTCTCGGATGAACACTGAAGCTTTCTTT,CASSQSRGGSRMNTEAFF
TRBJ2-7,TRBV6-5,NA,TRBD1,TGTGCCAGCAGGTTTGACAGGGGGAACTGGTACGAGCAGTACTTC,CASRFDRGNWYEQYF
TRBJ2-5,TRBV4-1,few,TRBD2,TGCGCCAGCAGCCAAGGACTAGCGGGGCTCAAAGAGGAGACCCAGTACTTC,CASSQGLAGLKEETQYF
TRBJ1-4,TRBV18,NA,NA,TGTGCCAGCTCACCAACCCAGAGGAGGACTAATGAAAAACTGTTTTTT,CASSPTQRRTNEKLFF
TRBJ1-2,TRBV6-5,NA,NA,TGTGCCAGCAGACCTGGGGGGGCAGATGGCTACACCTTC,CASRPGGADGYTF
TRBJ2-3,TRBV24-1,NA,TRBD2,TGTGCCACCAGTGAGCAGGTAGCGGGAGGAAGGCAGTATTTT,CATSEQVAGGRQYF
TRBJ1-1,TRBV27,once,TRBD1,TGTGCCAGCAGTTTATCGGGACAGGGAGCGGCAATGAACACTGAAGCTTTCTTT,CASSLSGQGAAMNTEAFF
TRBJ2-2,TRBV6-4,NA,NA,TGTGCCAGCAGTGACGGTTCAACGGGAGAGTATTGCACCGGGGAGCTGTTTTTT,CASSDGSTGEYCTGELFF
TRBJ1-4,TRBV19,NA,NA,TGTGCCACCAAGACGGGGTTTGCAACTAATGAAAAACTGTTTTTT,CATKTGFATNEKLFF
TRBJ1-2,TRBV3-1/TRBV3-2,NA,NA,TGTGCCAGCAGCCAAGGTTTCGGTGGCTACACCTTC,CASSQGFGGYTF
TRBJ1-4,TRBV25-1,few,TRBD1,TGTGCCAGCAGCCCCGGGACAGTCGAAAAACTGTTTTTT,CASSPGTVEKLFF
TRBJ2-1,TRBV10-1,NA,NA,TGCGCCAGCAGTGGGGATCAGGGGAACAATGAGCAGTTCTTC,CASSGDQGNNEQFF
TRBJ2-1,TRBV5-1,NA,TRBD1,TGCGCCAGCAGCTTGACCGGGACAGGGGCCGATGAGCAGTTCTTC,CASSLTGTGADEQFF
TRBJ2-3,TRBV6-5,NA,NA,TGTGCCAGCCGATACGGGGGCACAGATACGCAGTATTTT,CASRYGGTDTQYF
TRBJ2-1,TRBV3-1/TRBV3-2,NA,TRBD2,TGTGCCAGCAGCCAACCTCTAGCGGCATACAATGAGCAGTTCTTC,CASSQPLAAYNEQFF
TRBJ1-5,TRBV29-1,once,NA,TGCAGCGCCGGAGATGGCAATCAGCCCCAGCATTTT,CSAGDGNQPQHF
TRBJ2-1,TRBV5-1,NA,NA,TGCGCCAGCAGCTTCTCATCCGGGGACTACAATGAGCAGTTCTTC,CASSFSSGDYNEQFF
TRBJ2-5,TRBV30,NA,TRBD2,TGTGCCTGGAGTGTTGCTAGCGGGAGGGCCGTGGAGACCCAGTACTTC,CAWSVASGRAVETQYF
TRBJ2-2,TRBV2,NA,NA,TGTGCCAGCAGTGTCGGGGGATGGAACACCGGGGAGCTGTTTTTT,CASSVGGWNTGELFF
TRBJ2-2,TRBV3-1/TRBV3-2,NA,TRBD2,TGTGCCAGCAGCCAAGTCGGGAGGGGCCCCCTGAACACCGGGGAGCTGTTTTTT,CASSQVGRGPLNTGELFF
TRBJ2-5,TRBV27,NA,TRBD2,TGTGCCAGCAGCCCCAGAAGGCGGGAGGGCCACGTTTACTTC,CASSPRRREGHVYF
TRBJ1-4,TRBV15,NA,NA,TGTGCCACCAGCAGAGCCCCGGACAGCCCTAATGAAAAACTGTTTTTT,CATSRAPDSPNEKLFF
TRBJ2-3,TRBV9,few,NA,TGTGCCAGCAGCCCGCACCAACTTCTTAGCACAGATACGCAGTATTTT,CASSPHQLLSTDTQYF
TRBJ2-2,TRBV27,once,NA,TGTGCCAGCAGCGGCAGGGTGAACACCGGGGAGCTGTTTTTT,CASSGRVNTGELFF
TRBJ2-3,TRBV9,NA,TRBD1,TGTGCCAGCAGCCTTGTGTCGGGACAGAACACAGATACGCAGTATTTT,CASSLVSGQNTDTQYF
TRBJ1-2,TRBV25-1,NA,NA,TGTGCCAGCAGTGAAGCGGGGCCCGGAAACTATGGCTACACCTTC,CASSEAGPGNYGYTF
TRBJ2-7,TRBV7-8,NA,NA,TGTGCCAGCAGCTTAGTTGACAGAGCCTACGAGCAGTACTTC,CASSLVDRAYEQYF
TRBJ1-1,TRBV25-1,once,NA,TGTGCCAGCAGTGAATCAGGGCCGGGTCTCACTGAAGCTTTCTTT,CASSESGPGLTEAFF
TRBJ2-7,TRBV5-1,NA,NA,TGCGCCAGCAGCCGGGTGTTCGACGAGCAGTACTTC,CASSRVFDEQYF
TRBJ1-1,TRBV7-9,NA,TRBD1,TGTGCCAGCAGCCCGGGACAGGGGAAGAACACTGAAGCTTTCTTT,CASSPGQGKNTEAFF
TRBJ2-2,TRBV4-2,NA,TRBD2,TGTGCCAGCAGCCAGGGAGCCTCTGGTGGGACTAGCGGGGGAGCGAACACCGGGGAGCTGTTTTTT,CASSQGASGGTSGGANTGELFF
TRBJ2-5,TRBV18,NA,NA,TGTGCCAGCTCACCGGGCAGGGATAGGGAGACCCAGTACTTC,CASSPGRDRETQYF
TRBJ2-1,TRBV7-7,NA,NA,TGTGCTAGCAGCTTAGTGGGGGGTGGTGAGCAGTTCTTC,CASSLVGGGEQFF
TRBJ2-1,TRBV2,NA,TRBD2,TGTGCCAGCAGTGAGTTACCAGCGGGATACAATGAGCAGTTCTTC,CASSELPAGYNEQFF
TRBJ2-3,TRBV19,NA,TRBD2,TGTGCCAGTAGTACCAGCGGGAGGGGCACAGATACGCAGTATTTT,CASSTSGRGTDTQYF
TRBJ2-7,TRBV5-4,many,TRBD1,TGTGCCAGCCATACAGGGGGGCGTTTGAAGCAGTACTTC,CASHTGGRLKQYF
TRBJ2-7,TRBV30,NA,TRBD2,TGTGCCTGGAGACCCCGGTTAGCGGGCCCCTACGAGCAGTACTTC,CAWRPRLAGPYEQYF
TRBJ1-2,TRBV30,NA,NA,TGTGCCTGGAGTCGCGGCGCCGCTGTCCATGGCTACACCTTC,CAWSRGAAVHGYTF
TRBJ2-1,TRBV2,once,NA,TGTGCCAGCCGAAATAGCGGAGGACCTACGTACAATGAGCAGTTCTTC,CASRNSGGPTYNEQFF
TRBJ2-6,TRBV3-1/TRBV3-2,once,NA,TGTGCCAGCAGCGACCGAGGGGGGGCCAACGTCCTGACTTTC,CASSDRGGANVLTF
TRBJ2-7,TRBV6-5,NA,NA,TGTGCCAGCAGCCAAAGGGACAAGCAGTACTTC,CASSQRDKQYF